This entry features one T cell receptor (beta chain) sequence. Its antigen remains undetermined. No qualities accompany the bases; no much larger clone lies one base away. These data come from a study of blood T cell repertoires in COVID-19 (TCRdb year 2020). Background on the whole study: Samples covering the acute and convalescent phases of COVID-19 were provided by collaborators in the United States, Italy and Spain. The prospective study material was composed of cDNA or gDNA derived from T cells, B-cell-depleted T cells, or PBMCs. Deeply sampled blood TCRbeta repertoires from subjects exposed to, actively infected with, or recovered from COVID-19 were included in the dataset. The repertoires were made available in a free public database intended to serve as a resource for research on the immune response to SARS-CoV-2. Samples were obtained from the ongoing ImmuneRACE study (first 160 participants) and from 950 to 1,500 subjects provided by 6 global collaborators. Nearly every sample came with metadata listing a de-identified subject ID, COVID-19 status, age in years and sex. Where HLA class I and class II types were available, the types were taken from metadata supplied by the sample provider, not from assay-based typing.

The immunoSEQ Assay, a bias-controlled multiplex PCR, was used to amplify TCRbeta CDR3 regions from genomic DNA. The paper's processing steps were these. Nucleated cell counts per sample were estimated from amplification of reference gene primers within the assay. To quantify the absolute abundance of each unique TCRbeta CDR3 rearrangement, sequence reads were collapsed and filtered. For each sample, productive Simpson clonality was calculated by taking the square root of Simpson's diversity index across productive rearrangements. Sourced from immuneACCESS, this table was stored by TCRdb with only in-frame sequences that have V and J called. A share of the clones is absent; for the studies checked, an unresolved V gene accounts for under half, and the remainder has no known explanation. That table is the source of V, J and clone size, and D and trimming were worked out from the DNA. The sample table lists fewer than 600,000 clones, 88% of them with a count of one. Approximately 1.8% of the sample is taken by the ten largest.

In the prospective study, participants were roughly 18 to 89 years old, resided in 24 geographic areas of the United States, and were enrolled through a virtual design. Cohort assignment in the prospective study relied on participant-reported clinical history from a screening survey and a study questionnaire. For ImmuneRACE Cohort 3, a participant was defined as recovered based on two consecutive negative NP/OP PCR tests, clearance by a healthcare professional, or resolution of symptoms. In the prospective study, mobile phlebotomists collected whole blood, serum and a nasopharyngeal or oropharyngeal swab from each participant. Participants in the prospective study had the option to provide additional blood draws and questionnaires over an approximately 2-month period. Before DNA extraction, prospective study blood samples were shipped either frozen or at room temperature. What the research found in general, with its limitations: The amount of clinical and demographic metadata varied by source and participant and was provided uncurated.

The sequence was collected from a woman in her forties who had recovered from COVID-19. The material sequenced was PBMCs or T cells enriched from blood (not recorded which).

The sequence in DNA is TGTGCCAGCAGCCTTCAGGGGCCTAAGCAGTACTTC. This codes for CASSLQGPKQYF. The rearranged chain carries TRBV12-3 or TRBV12-4 and TRBJ2-7; the D gene is perhaps TRBD1, from 6 matching bases. Spanning cysteine to phenylalanine, the CDR3 consists of 12 amino acids. CDR3 DNA only is kept here, 36 bases in frame from base 1. V gives up 6 bases and J gives up 8 bases, and the segment between their germline ends measures 14 bases.